These T cell receptor beta chains were read from a single sample in a study of beta chain features in type 1 diabetes. Assay used: immunoSEQ multiplex PCR; TCRdb lists only in-frame clones, some missing. Of a few hundred thousand clones in the sample, 15% to 20% were seen once. The sequenced sample was naive CD4+ T cells from blood. Every receptor here comes from a man aged 30 to 45 with type 1 diabetes. The CDR3 runs from the conserved cysteine through the conserved F or W. A D gene is named only where the DNA matches it firmly. The size field is filled for only some rows; it gives once, few, many or a size class.

clone_size	d_call	v_call	j_call	cdr3_aa	cdr3_nt
few	NA	TRBV30	TRBJ1-1	CAWSMNGVEAFF	TGTGCCTGGAGTATGAATGGAGTTGAAGCTTTCTTT
NA	TRBD2	TRBV15	TRBJ2-7	CATSRELAGYEQYF	TGTGCCACCAGCAGAGAACTAGCGGGCTACGAGCAGTACTTC
few	NA	TRBV27	TRBJ1-3	CASSQGSGNTIYF	TGTGCCAGCAGTCAGGGGTCTGGAAACACCATATATTTT
few	TRBD2	TRBV27	TRBJ2-7	CASSNFRLAGIYEQYF	TGTGCCAGCAGTAATTTCAGACTAGCGGGGATCTACGAGCAGTACTTC
NA	TRBD2	TRBV23-1	TRBJ2-1	CASSPFTSGRKGEQFF	TGCGCCAGCAGTCCTTTTACTAGCGGGAGGAAGGGTGAGCAGTTCTTC
few	TRBD2	TRBV29-1	TRBJ2-1	CSVESGGEEQFF	TGCAGCGTTGAGAGCGGGGGAGAGGAGCAGTTCTTC
NA	TRBD2	TRBV27	TRBJ2-3	CASGVGRAVVDTQYF	TGTGCCAGCGGGGTGGGGAGGGCCGTGGTAGATACGCAGTATTTT
NA	TRBD2	TRBV27	TRBJ2-7	CASSVRAGALYEQYF	TGTGCCAGCAGTGTCCGGGCGGGAGCCCTCTACGAGCAGTACTTC
NA	NA	TRBV30	TRBJ1-2	CAWSVGEGRIYGYTF	TGTGCCTGGAGTGTCGGTGAAGGGAGGATCTATGGCTACACCTTC
NA	NA	TRBV29-1	TRBJ1-1	CSVIYRSTEAFF	TGCAGCGTTATATATAGGAGCACTGAAGCTTTCTTT
NA	NA	TRBV6-5	TRBJ2-5	CASRSPKETQYF	TGTGCCAGCAGATCGCCCAAAGAGACCCAGTACTTC
NA	NA	TRBV9	TRBJ2-3	CASSSRGGSTDTQYF	TGTGCCAGCAGCTCCAGGGGAGGAAGCACAGATACGCAGTATTTT
NA	NA	TRBV30	TRBJ2-1	CAWSGVPSYNEQFF	TGTGCCTGGAGTGGGGTCCCTTCCTACAATGAGCAGTTCTTC
NA	TRBD2	TRBV5-4	TRBJ2-3	CASSFRLAGGSTDTQYF	TGTGCCAGCAGCTTCCGACTAGCGGGAGGTTCCACAGATACGCAGTATTTT
NA	TRBD2	TRBV5-1	TRBJ2-3	CASSLAGLAVTDTQYF	TGCGCCAGCAGCTTGGCTGGGCTAGCGGTCACAGATACGCAGTATTTT
few	NA	TRBV30	TRBJ1-1	CAWTPLSGRNTEAFF	TGTGCCTGGACCCCATTGTCAGGGCGTAACACTGAAGCTTTCTTT
once	TRBD1	TRBV29-1	TRBJ1-2	CSVEGKGQGARYGYTF	TGCAGCGTTGAGGGTAAAGGACAGGGGGCGCGCTATGGCTACACCTTC
few	NA	TRBV30	TRBJ2-3	CAWSVRGRSQYF	TGTGCCTGGAGTGTAAGGGGGAGGTCGCAGTATTTT
NA	NA	TRBV7-6	TRBJ2-3	CASGGTDTQYF	TGTGCCAGCGGCGGCACAGATACGCAGTATTTT
few	NA	TRBV21-1	TRBJ2-7	CASSKSRDREVKEQYF	TGTGCCAGCAGCAAAAGTCGGGACAGGGAGGTAAAAGAGCAGTACTTC
NA	TRBD1	TRBV28	TRBJ2-7	CATAGTVKEQYF	TGTGCCACCGCCGGGACAGTCAAGGAGCAGTACTTC
NA	NA	TRBV29-1	TRBJ1-1	CSVYRRLGAEAFF	TGCAGCGTTTATAGGAGGCTGGGAGCTGAAGCTTTCTTT
NA	TRBD1	TRBV4-1	TRBJ1-1	CASSQEDRGRAFF	TGCGCCAGCAGCCAAGAAGACAGGGGTCGAGCTTTCTTT
NA	NA	TRBV5-1	TRBJ2-2	CASSLERAGGELFF	TGCGCCAGCAGCTTGGAGAGAGCAGGCGGGGAGCTGTTTTTT
few	TRBD1	TRBV15	TRBJ2-1	CATSTGQGSYNEQFF	TGTGCCACCAGCACCGGACAGGGTTCCTACAATGAGCAGTTCTTC
NA	NA	TRBV18	TRBJ2-6	CASSPSTGANVLTF	TGTGCCAGCTCCCCATCTACCGGGGCCAACGTCCTGACTTTC
NA	NA	TRBV4-1	TRBJ2-5	CASSQPLVSETQYF	TGCGCCAGCAGCCAACCCCTGGTTTCTGAGACCCAGTACTTC
NA	NA	TRBV2	TRBJ2-1	CASSEALPGVNEQFF	TGTGCCAGCAGTGAAGCGCTTCCAGGGGTCAATGAGCAGTTCTTC
NA	TRBD2	TRBV18	TRBJ2-5	CASSPPVLAGQETQYF	TGTGCCAGCTCACCACCGGTCCTAGCGGGCCAAGAGACCCAGTACTTC
NA	NA	TRBV30	TRBJ1-1	CALGPKNTEAFF	TGTGCCTTGGGACCGAAGAACACTGAAGCTTTCTTT
few	NA	TRBV7-2	TRBJ2-7	CASSLRRDEQYF	TGTGCCAGCAGCTTAAGGAGAGACGAGCAGTACTTC
NA	NA	TRBV2	TRBJ2-6	CASSARFGPGRSGANVLTF	TGTGCCAGCAGCGCCAGATTTGGCCCAGGGAGGTCTGGGGCCAACGTCCTGACTTTC
few	NA	TRBV7-9	TRBJ2-7	CASSLSASSNEQYF	TGTGCCAGCAGCTTATCCGCTAGCTCCAACGAGCAGTACTTC
few	TRBD2	TRBV7-6	TRBJ2-1	CASSLVSVSGLAAEQFF	TGTGCCAGCAGCTTAGTGTCTGTCTCTGGACTAGCCGCTGAGCAGTTCTTC
NA	TRBD1	TRBV15	TRBJ1-4	CATSRDTGDEKLFF	TGTGCCACCAGCAGAGATACAGGGGATGAAAAACTGTTTTTT
few	NA	TRBV7-2	TRBJ2-3	CASRQGTDTQYF	TGTGCCAGCCGACAGGGCACAGATACGCAGTATTTT
few	NA	TRBV10-3	TRBJ2-2	CATGGANTGELFF	TGTGCCACCGGAGGAGCGAACACCGGGGAGCTGTTTTTT
few	NA	TRBV29-1	TRBJ1-5	CSVEVGNSNQPQHF	TGCAGCGTTGAAGTTGGGAATAGCAATCAGCCCCAGCATTTT
NA	NA	TRBV13	TRBJ1-1	CASSLDRLGTEAFF	TGTGCCAGCAGCCTTGACAGGTTGGGCACTGAAGCTTTCTTT
NA	NA	TRBV7-2	TRBJ2-5	CASSPPGETQYF	TGTGCCAGCAGCCCACCGGGGGAGACCCAGTACTTC
NA	NA	TRBV25-1	TRBJ2-7	CASSVSLVAYEQYF	TGTGCCAGCAGTGTATCCCTCGTAGCTTACGAGCAGTACTTC
few	NA	TRBV7-2	TRBJ2-3	CASRFRGSTDTQYF	TGTGCCAGCCGCTTTCGCGGGAGCACAGATACGCAGTATTTT
NA	TRBD2	TRBV5-1	TRBJ2-3	CASSSGTSGGTDTQYF	TGCGCCAGCAGCTCGGGGACTAGCGGGGGCACAGATACGCAGTATTTT
NA	NA	TRBV4-3	TRBJ2-1	CASSPYLATSSYNEQFF	TGCGCCAGCAGCCCGTATCTAGCGACGAGCTCCTACAATGAGCAGTTCTTC
few	NA	TRBV18	TRBJ2-7	CASSPRTEAYEQYF	TGTGCCAGCTCACCTAGGACAGAAGCCTACGAGCAGTACTTC
few	NA	TRBV7-8	TRBJ1-4	CASSRDRLAEKLFF	TGTGCCAGCAGCCGAGACAGACTCGCGGAAAAACTGTTTTTT